Described below is a single T cell receptor beta chain sequence and its context. Its target is not known. TCR alpha and TCR beta cDNA libraries carrying sample barcodes and UMIs were produced by 5'RACE using constant-segment primers. TCRdb processed the 5' RACE reads anew with MiXCR; each CDR3 protein has one entry. The data hold hundreds of thousands of distinct CDR3 sequences, with roughly 21% observed a single time. These data come from a study of T-cell memory formation after mild COVID-19. Study context: There were largely donor-specific TCR clusters.

General study points: Largely, contracting CD4+ clones fell within CM and EM, and contracting CD8+ clones within EMRA. Memory sampled before infection contained some responding clones, suggesting cross-reactive memory joined.

The CDR3 length is 13 residues. Trimming removed 0 bases at V and 4 bases at J, with 6 bases between. The origin of this receptor is an adult woman who had mild COVID-19 (a few samples of this study predate the infection). Cell type and time point are not known. V and J are TRBV12-3 or TRBV12-4 and TRBJ1-2; no definite D call. Sample: PBMCs or a T cell subset sorted from them (not recorded which). CDR3 residues: CASSLAGIYGYTF. The CDR3 DNA reads TGTGCCAGCAGTTTAGCCGGAATCTATGGCTACACCTTC.